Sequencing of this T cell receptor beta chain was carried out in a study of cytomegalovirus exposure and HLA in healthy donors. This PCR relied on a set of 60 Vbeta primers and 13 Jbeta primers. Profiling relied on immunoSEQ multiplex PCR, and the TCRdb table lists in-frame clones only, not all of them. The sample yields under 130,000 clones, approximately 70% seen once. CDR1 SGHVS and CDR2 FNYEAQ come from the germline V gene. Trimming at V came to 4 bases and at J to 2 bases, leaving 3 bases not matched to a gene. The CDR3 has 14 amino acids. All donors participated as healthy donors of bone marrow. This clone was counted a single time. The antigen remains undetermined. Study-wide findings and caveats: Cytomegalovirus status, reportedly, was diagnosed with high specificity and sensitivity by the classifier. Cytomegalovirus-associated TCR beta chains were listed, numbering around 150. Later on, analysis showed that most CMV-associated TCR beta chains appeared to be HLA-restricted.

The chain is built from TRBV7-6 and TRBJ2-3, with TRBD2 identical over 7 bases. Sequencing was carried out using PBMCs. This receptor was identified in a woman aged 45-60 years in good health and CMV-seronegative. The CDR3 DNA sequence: TGTGCCAGCAGCTCCCTAGCGGTCACAGATACGCAGTATTTT. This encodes CASSSLAVTDTQYF.